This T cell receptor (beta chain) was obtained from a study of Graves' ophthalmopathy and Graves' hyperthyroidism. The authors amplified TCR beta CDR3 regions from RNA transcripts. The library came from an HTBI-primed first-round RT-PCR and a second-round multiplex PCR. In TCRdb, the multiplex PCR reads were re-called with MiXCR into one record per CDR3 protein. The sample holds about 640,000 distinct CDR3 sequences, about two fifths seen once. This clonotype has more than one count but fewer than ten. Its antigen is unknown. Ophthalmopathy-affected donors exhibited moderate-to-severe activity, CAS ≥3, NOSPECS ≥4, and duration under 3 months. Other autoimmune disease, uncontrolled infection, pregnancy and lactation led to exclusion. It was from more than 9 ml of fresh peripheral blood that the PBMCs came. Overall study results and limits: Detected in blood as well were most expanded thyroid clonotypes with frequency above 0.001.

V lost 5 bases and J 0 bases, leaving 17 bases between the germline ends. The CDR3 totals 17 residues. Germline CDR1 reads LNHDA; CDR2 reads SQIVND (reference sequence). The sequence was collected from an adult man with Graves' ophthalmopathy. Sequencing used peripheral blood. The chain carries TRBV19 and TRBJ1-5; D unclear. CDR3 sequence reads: CASSFSPEFYSNQPQHF. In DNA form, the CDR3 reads TGTGCCAGTAGTTTTTCTCCTGAATTCTATAGCAATCAGCCCCAGCATTTT.